One TCR beta chain is described in this entry. Authors' analysis steps: Reference gene primer amplification yielded estimated nucleated cell counts. The assay was immunoSEQ multiplex PCR, and TCRdb's table has in-frame clones only and misses some. The V and J calls and clone size were taken over from that table, and D and trimming were inferred from the DNA. The sample shows around 210,000 clones, 70% to 90% of them seen only once. These data belong to a study of blood T cell repertoires in COVID-19. Study summary: Sources were T cells, B-cell-depleted T cells, or PBMCs; the material itself was cDNA or gDNA.

Patients at the Seattle site were enrolled during active infection and followed longitudinally. The CDR3 is 16 amino acids. Per the germline V gene, CDR1 is SGHTA and CDR2 is FQGTGA. V lost 2 bases and J lost 0, with 12 bases in between. The material sequenced was peripheral blood. The TCR comes from a man in his fifties with COVID-19, enrolled during active disease. The gene calls are TRBV7-3 and TRBJ2-3; tentative D call: TRBD1 (5 bases). This CDR3 reads CASSLGAATSTDTQYF. The CDR3 DNA reads as TGTGCCAGCAGCTTAGGGGCAGCGACTAGCACAGATACGCAGTATTTT.